The entry that follows covers one T cell receptor beta chain sequence. Generated by immunoSEQ multiplex PCR, the TCRdb table keeps only in-frame clones and is missing some. The table lists around 100,000 clones, approximately 89% of them singletons. The sample belongs to a study of T cell changes during pregnancy in multiple sclerosis. The source material was peripheral blood, sampled after pregnancy. This clonotype originated in a female donor with multiple sclerosis, enrolled in a pregnancy study.

As DNA, the CDR3 is TGTGCCAGCAGTGAAGAGGCAGGGGATTTTGGTTCACCCCTCCACTTT. Its protein product is CASSEEAGDFGSPLHF. The J gene is TRBJ1-6, the V gene TRBV2, with D perhaps matching TRBD1 (6 bases). The V and J ends lost 1 base and 9 bases respectively, with 16 bases between them. The CDR3 loop spans 16 amino acids. The germline CDR1 and CDR2 sequences are SNHLY and FYNNEI.